Listed here are 25 T cell receptor beta chains from one sample, sequenced in a study of shared clonotypes between healthy human individuals. Method: immunoSEQ multiplex PCR; TCRdb's copy keeps in-frame clones and lacks some. Of a few million clones listed, around nine tenths were seen once; the top ten hold roughly 0.14%. Sequenced input: naive CD4+ T cells sorted from blood. The sample's subset: CD45RA+ positively selected. These receptors were taken from a man between 18 and 29 years old in good health.

The chain joins TRBV27 to TRBJ2-3; D not resolved. The CDR3 covers 17 residues. Trimming pared 1 base from V and 2 bases from J, leaving 16 bases between. Germline V gives CDR1 MNHEY, CDR2 SMNVEV (reference sequence). As DNA, the CDR3 is TGTGCCAGCAGTTTATACCCGCCCCGACAATCCACAGATACGCAGTATTTT. This gives the protein CASSLYPPRQSTDTQYF.

This rearrangement joins TRBV11-3 to TRBJ2-7; 7 bases are a match to TRBD2. The junction had 4 bases not matched to a gene; V was cut back by 5 bases and J by 0 bases. CDR1 is SGHNT, CDR2 YENEEA, per germline. This CDR3 has 14 residues. CDR3 protein: CASSAGGSSYEQYF. CDR3 nucleotides: TGTGCCAGCAGCGCCGGGGGGAGCTCCTACGAGCAGTACTTC. Using reference TRBV11-3 and TRBJ2-7 for the parts outside the CDR3, the full variable domain is EAGVVQSPRYKIIEKKQPVAFWCNPISGHNTLYWYLQNLGQGPELLIRYENEEAVDDSQLPKDRFSAERLKGVDSTLKIQPAELGDSAVYLCASSAGGSSYEQYFGPGTRLTVT.

This chain joins TRBV5-5 and TRBJ2-1; D remains ambiguous. Looked up from germline, CDR1 is SGHKS and CDR2 is YYEKEE (reference sequence). The CDR3 is 14 residues long. V was cut by 0 bases and J by 6 bases, with 10 bases left in between. CDR3 nucleotides: TGTGCCAGCAGCTTGGAGTTAGGGCTCAATGAGCAGTTCTTC. Protein sequence: CASSLELGLNEQFF.

The chain is built from TRBV4-2 and TRBJ1-5; TRBD1 might be the D (5 bases). Germline V lookup: CDR1 LGHNA, CDR2 YNFKEQ. This CDR3 has 15 amino acids. Trimming took 4 bases from V and 2 from J, leaving 12 bases between them. DNA of the CDR3: TGTGCCAGCAGCCCAGGGAGGGAAGGCAATCAGCCCCAGCATTTT. Amino acids: CASSPGREGNQPQHF.

The J gene is TRBJ1-4, the V gene TRBV5-4; D unresolved. The V and J ends lost 3 bases and 3 bases respectively, with 3 bases between them. This CDR3 has 12 amino acids. Germline lookup yields CDR1 SGHNT and CDR2 YYREEE (reference sequence). CDR3 bases: TGTGCCAGCAGCTCGCCTAATGAAAAACTGTTTTTT. Protein product: CASSSPNEKLFF.

The chain carries TRBV5-4 and TRBJ1-3; the match to TRBD1 covers 9 bases. CDR3 length equals 17 residues. The germline CDR1 and CDR2 sequences are SGHNT and YYREEE (reference sequence). The trim removed 4 bases at V and 0 bases at J, leaving 8 bases unmatched. CDR3 protein: CASSPEGQGSSGNTIYF. CDR3 in DNA: TGTGCCAGCAGCCCGGAGGGACAGGGATCCTCTGGAAACACCATATATTTT.

The chain couples TRBV10-2 to TRBJ2-1; maybe TRBD2 (6 bases). V lost 6 bases, J lost 0 bases, and 12 bases lay in between. The germline CDR1 and CDR2 sequences are WSHSY and SAAADI. This CDR3 spans 15 amino acids. Here the CDR3 reads CASSGGASSYNEQFF. Here the CDR3 DNA reads TGCGCCAGCAGCGGCGGGGCGAGCTCCTACAATGAGCAGTTCTTC.

As to this clone: Other DNA sequences in this specimen translate into the identical CDR3. This sequence joins TRBV10-3 and TRBJ2-3; a possible D gene is TRBD1 (5 bases). The CDR3 length is 13 residues. Germline assignment: CDR1 ENHRY and CDR2 SYGVKD. The V end lost 0 bases, the J end lost 4 bases, and 5 bases lay between the germline ends. The CDR3 DNA is TGTGCCATCAGTGAGTCAGGGGCAGATACGCAGTATTTT. Its translation is CAISESGADTQYF.

The chain employs TRBV11-2 and TRBJ2-1; 11 bases align to TRBD1. V dropped 5 bases and J dropped 8; count of bases not matched to a gene: 5. The CDR3 covers 14 residues. The germline V gene has CDR1 SGHAT and CDR2 FQNNGV. CDR3 protein: CASSPRTGGDEQFF. For the CDR3, the DNA is TGTGCCAGCAGCCCTAGGACAGGGGGCGATGAGCAGTTCTTC. Together with reference TRBV11-2 and TRBJ2-1, the CDR3 gives the full variable domain: EAGVAQSPRYKIIEKRQSVAFWCNPISGHATLYWYQQILGQGPKLLIQFQNNGVVDDSQLPKDRFSAERLKGVDSTLKIQPAKLEDSAVYLCASSPRTGGDEQFFGPGTRLTVL.

The V call is TRBV9, the J call TRBJ1-2, with TRBD1 matching 9 bases. The V gene end was trimmed by 4 bases and the J gene end by 9 bases; junction bases not matched to a gene: 13. CDR3 length equals 15 residues. Germline lookup yields CDR1 SGDLS and CDR2 YYNGEE. The CDR3 DNA reads TGTGCCAGCAGCCCCGTCAATCCGGGACAGGGTAGCTACACCTTC. Translated, it gives CASSPVNPGQGSYTF.

The CDR3 loop is CASSLEISVRTDTQYF. CDR3 nucleotide sequence: TGTGCCAGCAGCTTAGAGATTAGCGTTCGCACAGATACGCAGTATTTT. The chain is built from TRBV7-2 and TRBJ2-3; TRBD2 is a possible D gene (5 bases). The CDR3 totals 16 residues. V shed 1 base and J shed 1 base, with 12 bases lying between them. Germline loops: CDR1 SGHTA, CDR2 FQGNSA.

The V call is TRBV2, the J call TRBJ2-5, with TRBD2 identical over 10 bases. The junction had 14 bases not matched to a gene; V was cut back by 8 bases and J by 11 bases. This CDR3 has 14 amino acids. Germline V lookup: CDR1 SNHLY, CDR2 FYNNEI. CDR3 amino acids: CASWGLAGVSEQYF. CDR3 nucleotide sequence: TGTGCCAGCTGGGGGCTAGCGGGAGTATCAGAGCAGTACTTC.

To note about this clone: Other DNA sequences in the same sample also yield this CDR3. The chain uses TRBV7-9 and TRBJ2-2, with TRBD1 identical over 7 bases. CDR1 is SEHNR, CDR2 FQNEAQ, per germline (reference sequence). The CDR3 runs 15 residues. V lost 5 bases, J lost 2 bases, and 5 bases stayed unmatched. The CDR3 protein is CASSQTGINTGELFF. The CDR3 DNA sequence: TGTGCCAGCAGCCAGACAGGGATAAACACCGGGGAGCTGTTTTTT.

The V and J genes are TRBV15 and TRBJ1-4; D possibly corresponds to TRBD1 (6 bases). Germline CDR1 is LNHNV and CDR2 is YYDKDF (reference sequence). The V and J ends lost 5 bases and 6 bases respectively, with 16 bases between them. This CDR3 contains 15 residues. The CDR3 bases are TGTGCCACCAGCCCCCCTCCGACAGGATATGAAAAACTGTTTTTT. Translation gives CATSPPPTGYEKLFF.

This chain joins TRBV5-1 and TRBJ2-5; D might be TRBD2 (5 bases). Germline V gene data show CDR1 as SGHRS and CDR2 as YFSETQ. V lost 6 bases to trimming and J lost 1 base, with 16 bases between them. The CDR3 has 15 residues. This CDR3 is CASTSTGVTQETQYF. The CDR3 DNA follows: TGCGCCAGCACCTCCACCGGGGTAACCCAAGAGACCCAGTACTTC.

The gene calls are TRBV7-2 and TRBJ2-7; 12 bases map to TRBD2. Germline CDR1 is SGHTA and CDR2 is FQGNSA. The CDR3 runs to 17 residues. Trimming at V came to 5 bases and at J to 2 bases, leaving 10 bases not matched to a gene. CDR3 DNA: TGTGCCAGCAGCCCCGCGACTAGCGGGAGCGATACCTACGAGCAGTACTTC. Residues: CASSPATSGSDTYEQYF.

The sample holds one count of this clone. The V gene is TRBV5-5, the J gene TRBJ2-7; tentatively, D is TRBD1 (5 bases). V lost 4 bases and J lost 1, with 12 bases in between. Germline values: CDR1 SGHKS, CDR2 YYEKEE (reference sequence). The CDR3 spans 14 residues. CDR3 region: CASSESQVSYEQYF. CDR3 DNA: TGTGCCAGCAGCGAGTCACAGGTATCCTACGAGCAGTACTTC.

The chain links TRBV5-1 to TRBJ2-3, with 11 bases identical to TRBD2. V lost 2 bases to trimming and J lost 0 bases; unmatched junction nucleotides: 14. Germline CDR1 and CDR2: SGHRS and YFSETQ. The CDR3 has 20 residues. CDR3 amino acids: CASSLLAGLAGGLSTDTQYF. CDR3 nucleotide sequence: TGCGCCAGCAGCTTATTGGCGGGCCTAGCGGGGGGTCTTAGCACAGATACGCAGTATTTT. The whole variable domain, filled in from reference TRBV5-1 and TRBJ2-3, reads KAGVTQTPRYLIKTRGQQVTLSCSPISGHRSVSWYQQTPGQGLQFLFEYFSETQRNKGNFPGRFSGRQFSNSRSEMNVSTLELGDSALYLCASSLLAGLAGGLSTDTQYFGPGTRLTVL.

The chain links TRBV2 to TRBJ1-4, with 8 bases fitting TRBD1. Germline CDR1 and CDR2: SNHLY and FYNNEI. The V and J ends lost 6 bases and 4 bases, in that order; junction bases with no gene match: 7. This CDR3 is built from 15 residues. CDR3 sequence reads: CASRDPGQVNEKLFF. The CDR3, as DNA: TGTGCCAGCAGGGACCCGGGACAGGTTAATGAAAAACTGTTTTTT.

The rearrangement links TRBV19 to TRBJ2-7, with D tentatively TRBD1 or TRBD2 (6 bases each). The CDR3 is 13 residues long. Germline lookup yields CDR1 LNHDA and CDR2 SQIVND (reference sequence). Trimming pared 6 bases from V and 6 bases from J, leaving 15 bases between. CDR3 nucleotides: TGTGCCAGTAGGAACTTACAGGGAGGCGAGCAGTACTTC. Translating gives CASRNLQGGEQYF.

The genes are TRBV7-2 and TRBJ1-6; maybe TRBD1 (5 bases). The germline V gene has CDR1 SGHTA and CDR2 FQGNSA. V lost 5 bases and J lost 7, with 12 bases in between. CDR3 size: 14 residues. The CDR3 coding sequence is TGTGCCAGCAGCCCTCGGGGCGTAAATTCACCCCTCCACTTT. Amino acids: CASSPRGVNSPLHF.

The chain links TRBV9 to TRBJ2-7, with D unresolved. Germline assignment: CDR1 SGDLS and CDR2 YYNGEE. The CDR3 length is 14 residues. Trimming cost V 3 bases and J 5 bases, with 15 bases left between them. The CDR3 here is CASSEPVHRDEQYF. The CDR3 DNA is TGTGCCAGCAGCGAGCCGGTTCATCGGGACGAGCAGTACTTC.

The chain links TRBV19 to TRBJ1-2; no definite D call. Germline CDR1 LNHDA, CDR2 SQIVND (reference sequence). V shed 4 bases and J shed 2 bases, with 14 bases lying between them. There are 15 residues in the CDR3. CDR3 amino acids: CASSTVPSGNYGYTF. CDR3 DNA: TGTGCCAGTAGTACCGTCCCGAGCGGGAACTATGGCTACACCTTC.

This sequence joins TRBV27 and TRBJ2-2; D may be TRBD1 or TRBD2 (5 bases each). CDR1 and CDR2 from the germline V gene are MNHEY and SMNVEV (reference sequence). The CDR3 extends over 16 amino acids. Trimming pared 4 bases from V and 3 bases from J, leaving 15 bases between. The CDR3 is CASSSRRGPDTGELFF. The CDR3 DNA sequence: TGTGCCAGCAGTTCTCGCCGGGGACCAGACACCGGGGAGCTGTTTTTT.

V usage is TRBV6-6 and J usage is TRBJ1-1; D possibly corresponds to TRBD1 (6 bases). Germline V gene lookup returns CDR1 MNHNY and CDR2 SVGAGI (reference sequence). This CDR3 has 14 amino acids. V was cut by 4 bases and J by 5 bases, with 14 bases left in between. The CDR3 DNA reads TGTGCCAGCAGTTCGCGACAGGTGGTGACTGAAGCTTTCTTT. As protein: CASSSRQVVTEAFF.